This T cell receptor (beta chain) was profiled in a study of T cells in Graves' hyperthyroidism and ophthalmopathy. Study results and caveats: The blood repertoire included most of the expanded thyroid clonotypes above 0.001.

It was RNA transcripts that yielded the amplified TCR beta CDR3 regions. The HTBI primer set served for first-round RT-PCR of the TCR CDR3. TCRdb itself ran the multiplex PCR reads through MiXCR, one entry per CDR3 protein. The sample records under 800,000 distinct CDR3 sequences, 11% to 15% being singletons. This clonotype was detected ten times or more. The antigen is not known. Diagnostic assessment was based on clinical symptoms, serum thyroxine and TRAb, thyroid ultrasound and orbital computed tomography. The PBMCs were sourced from fresh peripheral blood (10 ml). The V and J ends lost 1 base and 5 bases respectively, with 12 bases between them. The germline V gene has CDR1 SGHTA and CDR2 FQGNSA. The CDR3 totals 14 residues.

The V and J genes are TRBV7-2 and TRBJ2-7, with a possible D match to TRBD1 (5 bases). Sequencing was performed on blood. This TCR was recovered from a woman aged 18-29 years with Graves' hyperthyroidism. The CDR3: CASSLVFIGDEQYF. The CDR3, as DNA: TGTGCCAGCAGCTTAGTATTTATAGGGGACGAGCAGTACTTC.